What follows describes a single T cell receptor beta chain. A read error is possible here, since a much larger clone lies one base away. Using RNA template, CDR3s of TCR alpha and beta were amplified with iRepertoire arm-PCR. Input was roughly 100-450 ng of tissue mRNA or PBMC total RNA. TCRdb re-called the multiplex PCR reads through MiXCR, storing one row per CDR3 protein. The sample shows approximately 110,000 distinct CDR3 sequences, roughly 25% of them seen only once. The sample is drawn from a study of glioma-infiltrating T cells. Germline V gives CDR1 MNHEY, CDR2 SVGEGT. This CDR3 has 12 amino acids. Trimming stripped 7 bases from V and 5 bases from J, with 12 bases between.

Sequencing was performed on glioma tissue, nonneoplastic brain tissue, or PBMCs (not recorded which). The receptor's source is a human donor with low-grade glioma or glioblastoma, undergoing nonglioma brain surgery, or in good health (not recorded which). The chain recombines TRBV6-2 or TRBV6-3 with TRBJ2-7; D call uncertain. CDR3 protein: CASKPSINEQYF. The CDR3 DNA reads TGTGCCAGCAAGCCATCGATCAACGAGCAGTACTTC.